Listed below are T cell receptor beta chains from one sample, sequenced in a study of T cell clonotyping in hematopoietic cell transplantation. Produced via immunoSEQ multiplex PCR; TCRdb's table is partial and in-frame only. The table shows around 7,000 clones, with about 88% occurring only once. The sequencing here drew on PBMCs, taken 30 days after allogeneic stem cell transplant. These receptors all come from a female patient aged 50-59 years who had an allogeneic stem cell transplant from an unrelated donor, so the T cells may come from the graft donor. Some clones in this sample may be carry-over from other donors' samples. CDR3s include the opening cysteine and the closing phenylalanine or tryptophan. Expanded clones are given a class, and other clones once, few, many or no size at all.

cdr3_aa j_call v_call clone_size
CAISGKPLTSGYTDTQYF TRBJ2-3 TRBV10-3 -
CASSLLEGHEQYF TRBJ2-7 TRBV5-6 once
CASSSINEKLFF TRBJ1-4 TRBV7-9 -
CASSPNRGHDTQYF TRBJ2-3 TRBV5-1 -
CASSIDRGGSPLHF TRBJ1-6 TRBV19 -
CASSPWDSLASSGANVLTF TRBJ2-6 TRBV19 -
CSVAGLDQPQHF TRBJ1-5 TRBV29-1 large
CASSYAGTGNQPQHF TRBJ1-5 TRBV6-5 -
CASSVEMSTDTQYF TRBJ2-3 TRBV6-4 -
CASSLSTGAPYGYTF TRBJ1-2 TRBV6-6 -
CSAQAGVEQYF TRBJ2-7 TRBV20-1 -
CASSGKRGNSNQPQHF TRBJ1-5 TRBV11-3 -
CASSPPTFYGYTF TRBJ1-2 TRBV18 -
CASSQRVEDSNNEQFF TRBJ2-1 TRBV4-1 -
CASSEGTVYNEQFF TRBJ2-1 TRBV6-1 -
CASSQDTQNSGNTIYF TRBJ1-3 TRBV4-2 -
CASSLDYGLGYEQYF TRBJ2-7 TRBV11-2 -
CAWTVDTEAFF TRBJ1-1 TRBV30 -
CASSFPGTSGANVLTF TRBJ2-6 TRBV7-3 -
CASSFTGTGTDTQYF TRBJ2-3 TRBV7-9 -